A single sample is the source of the 32 T cell receptor beta chains below, sequenced in a study of T cell repertoires in cytomegalovirus infection. TCRdb reprocessed the reads via MiXCR and lists one record per CDR3 protein. Seen here are roughly 110,000 distinct CDR3 sequences, roughly 31% observed once, and the top ten hold about 40%. Their recognized antigens are unknown. The material was CD8+ T cells from cultured PBMCs, obtained from culture after CMV antigen stimulation. The receptors derive from a human donor in good health (CMV status not recorded). Some clones in this sample may be carry-over from other donors' samples.

This clonotype was seen only once. This rearrangement joins TRBV19 to TRBJ2-7, with 10 bases lining up with TRBD2. Trimming at V came to 5 bases and at J to 6 bases, leaving 10 bases not matched to a gene. Germline CDR1 is LNHDA and CDR2 is SQIVND (reference sequence). The length of the CDR3 is 15 residues. The DNA for the CDR3 is TGTGCCAGTAGTTGGGCTAGCGGGGGCCTCGGCGAGCAGTACTTC. The encoded protein is CASSWASGGLGEQYF. The full variable domain, with the rest looked up from reference TRBV19 and TRBJ2-7, is DGGITQSPKYLFRKEGQNVTLSCEQNLNHDAMYWYRQDPGQGLRLIYYSQIVNDFQKGDIAEGYSVSREKKESFPLTVTSAQKNPTAFYLCASSWASGGLGEQYFGPGTRLTVT.

Concerning this clonotype itself: The junction departs from germline at one end; a sequencing error may be responsible. The V call is TRBV11-3, the J call TRBJ1-1; D possibly corresponds to TRBD1 (5 bases). Germline V lookup: CDR1 SGHNT, CDR2 YENEEA. The CDR3 is 13 residues long. The CDR3 sequence is CASRLDRRVFDFF. CDR3 nucleotide sequence: TGTGCCAGCAGGTTAGATCGCAGGGTATTTGATTTCTTT.

This chain links TRBV7-6 with TRBJ1-1; D uncertain. V lost 3 bases and J 11 bases, leaving 16 bases between the germline ends. This CDR3 comprises 13 residues. Germline V gene sequence: CDR1 SGHVS, CDR2 FNYEAQ. The CDR3 loop is CASSLGRTRGAFF. CDR3 DNA: TGTGCCAGCAGCTTGGGGAGGACCCGAGGGGCTTTCTTT. Based on the CDR3 plus reference TRBV7-6 and TRBJ1-1, the full variable domain is GAGVSQSPRYKVTKRGQDVALRCDPISGHVSLYWYRQALGQGPEFLTYFNYEAQQDKSGLPNDRFSAERPEGSISTLTIQRTEQRDSAMYRCASSLGRTRGAFFGQGTRLTVV.

The chain employs TRBV20-1 and TRBJ2-3; D possibly corresponds to TRBD2 (7 bases). The V gene lost 0 bases and the J gene lost 1 base, with 11 bases spanning the gap. Germline CDR1 and CDR2: DFQATT and SNEGSKA (reference sequence). This CDR3 region has 15 residues. The CDR3 DNA reads TGCAGTGCTAGAGACGGAGGGGGGGGCACAGATACGCAGTATTTT. This codes for CSARDGGGGTDTQYF.

This chain links TRBV6-2 or TRBV6-3 with TRBJ2-5; possibly TRBD2 for D (6 bases). V lost 6 bases to trimming and J lost 2 bases, with 19 bases between them. The CDR3 runs to 16 residues. In germline, CDR1 is MNHEY, CDR2 SVGEGT. CDR3 nucleotides: TGTGCCAGCAGCCCGCCATCGGCGGGGAAACAAGAGACCCAGTACTTC. The encoded protein is CASSPPSAGKQETQYF.

The V gene is TRBV11-2, the J gene TRBJ1-6; perhaps TRBD1 as D (6 bases). CDR1 and CDR2 from the germline V gene are SGHAT and FQNNGV. This CDR3 spans 14 amino acids. Trimming stripped 1 base from V and 7 bases from J, with 8 bases between. The DNA for the CDR3 is TGTGCCAGCAGCTTAGGCAGGGGAAATTCACCCCTCCACTTT. Translating gives CASSLGRGNSPLHF.

This clonotype was counted a few times. This sequence joins TRBV12-3 or TRBV12-4 and TRBJ2-7, with D unresolved. The V end lost 6 bases, the J end lost 2 bases, and 11 bases lay between the germline ends. This CDR3 is 13 amino acids long. DNA of the CDR3: TGTGCCAGCAGCTCAGGTGTAGCCTACGAGCAGTACTTC. Translating it yields CASSSGVAYEQYF.

The chain uses TRBV4-1 and TRBJ2-2; 7 bases fit TRBD1. The CDR3 length is 15 residues. Germline values: CDR1 MGHRA, CDR2 YSYEKL. The ends lost 3 bases at V and 6 bases at J; junction bases unmatched: 7. The CDR3 sequence: CASSHEMDRPGELFF. CDR3 DNA sequence: TGCGCCAGCAGCCATGAAATGGACAGGCCCGGGGAGCTGTTTTTT.

This clonotype was detected a few times. The V gene is TRBV3-1, the J gene TRBJ2-7; 12 bases fit TRBD2. CDR1 LGHDT and CDR2 YNNKEL come from the germline V gene (reference sequence). J lost 2 bases, V lost 0 bases, and 14 bases had no gene match. The length of the CDR3 is 20 residues. The CDR3 spells CASSQDVASGGAGVTYEQYF. DNA of the CDR3: TGTGCCAGCAGCCAAGATGTGGCTAGCGGGGGGGCCGGTGTAACCTACGAGCAGTACTTC.

This clonotype was counted many times. V gene TRBV4-1 combines with J gene TRBJ2-2; possibly TRBD1 for D (6 bases). The CDR3 loop spans 14 amino acids. Germline assignment: CDR1 MGHRA and CDR2 YSYEKL. V lost 1 base and J lost 4, with 7 bases in between. CDR3 sequence (DNA): TGCGCCAGCAGCCAAGGACAGGCCACCGGGGAGCTGTTTTTT. It encodes CASSQGQATGELFF.

The V call is TRBV29-1, the J call TRBJ2-1; 9 nucleotides align to TRBD1. Trimming removed 6 bases from V and 3 bases from J; junction bases left unmatched: 12. Looked up from germline, CDR1 is SQVTM and CDR2 is ANQGSEA. The CDR3 covers 16 residues. This chain's CDR3 is CSVDNTGTGNYNEQFF. CDR3 DNA sequence: TGCAGCGTCGATAATACCGGGACAGGGAACTACAATGAGCAGTTCTTC.

The chain combines TRBV4-3 with TRBJ1-6, with D perhaps TRBD1 (5 bases). This CDR3 is 17 amino acids long. The V and J ends lost 3 bases and 13 bases respectively, with 25 bases between them. CDR1 and CDR2 from the germline V gene are LGHNA and YSLEER. This CDR3 is CASSHDTLEGPFSPLHF. For the CDR3, the DNA is TGCGCCAGCAGCCATGACACGTTGGAGGGACCTTTTTCGCCCCTCCACTTT.

The table lists this clonotype with a few counts. V and J are TRBV11-3 and TRBJ2-1; 11 bases line up with TRBD1. CDR3 length equals 15 residues. With 5 bases clipped from V and 8 bases from J, the junction kept 8 bases outside the gene matches. Germline V gives CDR1 SGHNT, CDR2 YENEEA. The CDR3 protein is CASSNGQGAKDEQFF. The CDR3, as DNA: TGTGCCAGCAGCAACGGACAGGGGGCGAAGGATGAGCAGTTCTTC.

This clonotype was detected ten times or more. The chain combines TRBV7-2 with TRBJ1-5; D is unresolved. V was cut by 3 bases and J by 4 bases, with 7 bases left in between. This CDR3 has 13 amino acids. CDR1 and CDR2 (germline): SGHTA, FQGNSA. The CDR3 loop reads CASSFDGNQPQHF. In DNA, the CDR3 is TGTGCCAGCAGCTTCGACGGGAATCAGCCCCAGCATTTT.

The rearrangement links TRBV19 to TRBJ1-2; D uncertain. The V gene's germline CDR1 is LNHDA and CDR2 SQIVND (reference sequence). The CDR3 length is 13 residues. V lost 1 base and J 6 bases, leaving 9 bases between the germline ends. The CDR3 sequence: CASSIVRWDGYTF. CDR3 nucleotides: TGTGCCAGTAGTATAGTGCGATGGGATGGCTACACCTTC.

This clonotype was recorded at least ten times. The gene calls are TRBV7-2 and TRBJ2-2; D is unresolved. Looked up from germline, CDR1 is SGHTA and CDR2 is FQGNSA. Trimming removed 5 bases from V and 6 bases from J, with 10 bases in between. The CDR3 totals 13 residues. CDR3 nucleotides: TGTGCCAGCAGCGCAACCCCCTCCGGGGAGCTGTTTTTT. This encodes CASSATPSGELFF.

V usage is TRBV28 and J usage is TRBJ2-7, with a possible D match to TRBD1 (5 bases). The V and J ends lost 6 bases and 0 bases respectively, with 15 bases between them. CDR3 length equals 15 residues. CDR1 is MDHEN, CDR2 SYDVKM, per germline. As DNA, the CDR3 is TGTGCCAGCAGCGATAATGGGGCCTCCTCCTACGAGCAGTACTTC. Protein sequence: CASSDNGASSYEQYF.

Many counts were recorded for this clonotype. Written as DNA, the CDR3 is TGTGCCAGCAGGGCGGGGGTCAACACTGAAGCTTTCTTT. This sequence encodes CASRAGVNTEAFF. The J gene is TRBJ1-1, the V gene TRBV6-1, with a tentative D call TRBD1 (5 bases). The germline V gene encodes CDR1 MNHNS and CDR2 SASEGT. The CDR3 spans 13 residues. The V and J ends lost 6 bases and 2 bases respectively, with 10 bases between them.

The chain combines TRBV4-1 with TRBJ2-1; TRBD1 aligns across 7 bases. The CDR3 contains 12 residues. CDR1 MGHRA and CDR2 YSYEKL come from the germline V gene. The V segment lost 4 bases and the J segment 9 bases; nucleotides outside the gene matches: 3. The CDR3 spells CASSPTGSEQFF. The CDR3 coding sequence is TGCGCCAGCAGCCCGACAGGGTCTGAGCAGTTCTTC.

There are a few counts of this clonotype. This chain joins TRBV5-4 and TRBJ2-7, with D uncertain. CDR1 SGHNT and CDR2 YYREEE come from the germline V gene (reference sequence). CDR3 size: 12 residues. V lost 2 bases and J 6 bases, leaving 9 bases between the germline ends. CDR3 coding DNA: TGTGCCAGCAGCTTCCACGGCGGCGAGCAGTACTTC. Its protein product is CASSFHGGEQYF.

This chain joins TRBV27 and TRBJ1-6; 8 nucleotides agree with TRBD1. Unmatched junction bases numbered 10, after V lost 7 bases and J lost 5 bases. The CDR3 spans 16 residues. The V gene's germline CDR1 is MNHEY and CDR2 SMNVEV (reference sequence). CDR3 nucleotide sequence: TGTGCCAGCACCGCCCAGGGGGCAGCTAATAATTCACCCCTCCACTTT. It codes for CASTAQGAANNSPLHF.

This clonotype turned up a few times. The chain recombines TRBV6-1 with TRBJ2-7; 9 nucleotides align to TRBD1. The germline V gene encodes CDR1 MNHNS and CDR2 SASEGT. Trimming cost V 2 bases and J 2 bases; bases outside gene matches: 4. The CDR3 has 15 residues. The CDR3 protein is CASSEIGTGTYEQYF. The CDR3 DNA reads as TGTGCCAGCAGTGAAATAGGGACAGGGACCTACGAGCAGTACTTC.

V gene TRBV7-9 combines with J gene TRBJ2-7, with 10 bases identical to TRBD1. V dropped 5 bases and J dropped 1; count of bases not matched to a gene: 5. CDR1 and CDR2 from the germline V gene are SEHNR and FQNEAQ (reference sequence). The CDR3 is 15 residues long. As DNA, the CDR3 is TGTGCCAGCAGCCATTCGGGACAGGGGTCCTACGAGCAGTACTTC. Its translation is CASSHSGQGSYEQYF.

This clonotype was detected a few times. The V call is TRBV6-5, the J call TRBJ2-3; D uncertain. Germline V gene lookup returns CDR1 MNHEY and CDR2 SVGAGI. The ends were cut back, 0 bases at V and 2 bases at J, with 9 bases in the middle. The CDR3 totals 15 residues. CDR3 sequence: CASSYSNVVTDTQYF. Written as DNA, the CDR3 is TGTGCCAGCAGTTACTCGAATGTTGTCACAGATACGCAGTATTTT.

To note about this clonotype: This clone may be a read error of a much larger clone one base away. The chain joins TRBV7-2 to TRBJ2-1; no clear D. The CDR3 is made up of 15 amino acids. Germline V lookup: CDR1 SGHTA, CDR2 FQGNSA. The DNA for the CDR3 is TGTGCCAGCAGCTCCGACCCGAGCTCCTACAATGAGCGGTTCTTC. It encodes CASSSDPSSYNERFF.

This chain joins TRBV4-3 and TRBJ2-7; 7 positions match TRBD2. Germline CDR1 and CDR2: LGHNA and YSLEER. The CDR3 runs to 15 residues. After removal of 0 bases from V and 4 bases from J, the junction contained 6 bases not matched to a gene. Here the CDR3 DNA reads TGCGCCAGCAGCCAAGATGCGGGGGTGGCGTACGAGCAGTACTTC. Translation gives CASSQDAGVAYEQYF.

This clonotype was detected a few times. The chain is built from TRBV12-3 or TRBV12-4 and TRBJ2-5; weak D call: TRBD2 (6 bases). The CDR3 has 12 residues. V was trimmed by 6 bases and J by 1 base, leaving 6 bases between them. The CDR3 region is CASRGGQETQYF. The CDR3 DNA reads TGTGCCAGCAGGGGAGGCCAAGAGACCCAGTACTTC.

V usage is TRBV10-3 and J usage is TRBJ2-1; D is undetermined. The germline V gene encodes CDR1 ENHRY and CDR2 SYGVKD. Trimming removed 2 bases from V and 10 bases from J, with 9 bases in between. The CDR3 sequence is 12 residues long. The CDR3 sequence: CAISEGRGEQFF. The CDR3 coding sequence is TGTGCCATCAGTGAGGGTAGAGGCGAGCAGTTCTTC.

V is TRBV4-1 and J is TRBJ1-5, with 9 positions matching TRBD1. Losses at the gene ends were 0 bases for V and 6 bases for J; bases not matched to a gene: 3. This CDR3 spans 15 amino acids. CDR1 MGHRA and CDR2 YSYEKL come from the germline V gene. CDR3: CASSQETGGTQPQHF. The CDR3 DNA is TGCGCCAGCAGCCAAGAGACAGGGGGGACTCAGCCCCAGCATTTT.

This clonotype was detected ten times or more. The chain couples TRBV7-8 to TRBJ1-2; perhaps TRBD1 as D (6 bases). Germline V gives CDR1 SGHVS, CDR2 FQNEAQ. V was cut by 5 bases and J by 3 bases, with 13 bases left in between. The CDR3 spans 14 residues. CDR3: CASSHKQGYYGYTF. The CDR3 DNA follows: TGTGCCAGCAGCCATAAACAGGGATACTATGGCTACACCTTC.

The V gene is TRBV4-2, the J gene TRBJ2-3; TRBD2 might be the D (6 bases). In germline, CDR1 is LGHNA, CDR2 YNFKEQ. Trimming cost V 2 bases and J 1 base, with 10 bases left between them. This CDR3 comprises 15 residues. The CDR3 DNA is TGTGCCAGCAGCCAAAGTGGCGGGGGCACAGATACGCAGTATTTT. Its translation is CASSQSGGGTDTQYF.

The chain couples TRBV6-1 to TRBJ2-1; 11 bases are a match to TRBD2. Germline CDR1 MNHNS, CDR2 SASEGT. The V gene end was trimmed by 4 bases and the J gene end by 8 bases; junction bases not matched to a gene: 7. The CDR3 length is 15 residues. The CDR3 DNA is TGTGCCAGCAGTGGATTAGCGGGGGGGTGGGATGAGCAGTTCTTC. Translated: CASSGLAGGWDEQFF.